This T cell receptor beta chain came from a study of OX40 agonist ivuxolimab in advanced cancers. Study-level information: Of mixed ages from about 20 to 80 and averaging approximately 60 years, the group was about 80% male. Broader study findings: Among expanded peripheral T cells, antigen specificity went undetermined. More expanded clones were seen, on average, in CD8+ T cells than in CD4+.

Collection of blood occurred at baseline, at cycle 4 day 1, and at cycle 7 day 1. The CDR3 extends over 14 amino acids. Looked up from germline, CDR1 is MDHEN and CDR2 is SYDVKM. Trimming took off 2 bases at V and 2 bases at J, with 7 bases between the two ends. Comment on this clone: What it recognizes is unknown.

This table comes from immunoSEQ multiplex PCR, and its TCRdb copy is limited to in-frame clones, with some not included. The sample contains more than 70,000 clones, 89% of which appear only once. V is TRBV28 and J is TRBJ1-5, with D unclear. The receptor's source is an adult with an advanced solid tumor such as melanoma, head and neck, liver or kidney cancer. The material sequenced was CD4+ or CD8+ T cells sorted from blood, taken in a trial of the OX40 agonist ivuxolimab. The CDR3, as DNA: TGTGCCAGCAGTTTACCGCAGGGCAATCAGCCCCAGCATTTT. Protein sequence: CASSLPQGNQPQHF.